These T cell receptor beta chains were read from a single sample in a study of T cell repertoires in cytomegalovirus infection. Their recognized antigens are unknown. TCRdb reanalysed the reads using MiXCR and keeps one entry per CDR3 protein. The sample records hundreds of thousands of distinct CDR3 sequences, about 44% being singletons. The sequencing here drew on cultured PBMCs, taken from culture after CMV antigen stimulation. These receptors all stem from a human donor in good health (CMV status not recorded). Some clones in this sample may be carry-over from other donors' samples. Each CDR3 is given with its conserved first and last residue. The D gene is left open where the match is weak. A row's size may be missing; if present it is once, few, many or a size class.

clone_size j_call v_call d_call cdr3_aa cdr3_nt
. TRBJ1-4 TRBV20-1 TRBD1 CSALTGTGTEKLFF TGCAGTGCTCTTACCGGGACAGGGACTGAAAAACTGTTTTTT
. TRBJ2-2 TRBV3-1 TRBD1 CASSQEAWGQKNTGELFF TGTGCCAGCAGCCAAGAAGCGTGGGGACAGAAGAACACCGGGGAGCTGTTTTTT
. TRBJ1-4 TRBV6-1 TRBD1 CASTGSGQDNEKLFF TGTGCCAGCACCGGGTCCGGACAGGATAATGAAAAACTGTTTTTT
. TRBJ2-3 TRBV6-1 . CASSEAYAGTDTQYF TGTGCCAGCAGTGAAGCGTATGCAGGCACAGATACGCAGTATTTT
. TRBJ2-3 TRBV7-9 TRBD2 CASSPGLAGKAPQYF TGTGCCAGCAGCCCGGGACTAGCGGGGAAAGCGCCGCAGTATTTT
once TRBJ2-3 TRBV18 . CASSPFPGTTDTQYF TGTGCCAGCTCCCCCTTCCCAGGGACCACAGATACGCAGTATTTT
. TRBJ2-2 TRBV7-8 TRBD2 CASSGGAGELFF TGTGCCAGCAGCGGGGGGGCCGGGGAGCTGTTTTTT
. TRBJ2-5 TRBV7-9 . CASSLGLGAEETQYF TGTGCCAGCAGCTTAGGTTTGGGGGCCGAAGAGACCCAGTACTTC
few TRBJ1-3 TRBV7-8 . CASSRSLSGNTIYF TGTGCCAGCAGCCGCTCTCTCTCTGGAAACACCATATATTTT
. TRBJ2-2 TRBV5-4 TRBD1 CASSPDRSGQTGELFF TGTGCCAGCAGCCCGGACAGGTCGGGGCAAACCGGGGAGCTGTTTTTT
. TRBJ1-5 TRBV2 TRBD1 CASRPDRDNQPQHF TGTGCCAGCAGACCGGACAGGGACAATCAGCCCCAGCATTTT
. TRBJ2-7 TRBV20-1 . CSAPVVGGTGYEQYF TGCAGTGCCCCCGTGGTAGGAGGGACTGGATACGAGCAGTACTTC
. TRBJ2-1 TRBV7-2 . CASSLYRAFYNEQFF TGTGCCAGCAGCTTATACAGGGCCTTCTACAATGAGCAGTTCTTC
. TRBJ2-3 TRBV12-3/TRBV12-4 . CASSPSGDADTQYF TGTGCCAGCAGTCCCTCCGGAGACGCAGATACGCAGTATTTT
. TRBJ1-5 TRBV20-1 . CSASRLNQPQHF TGCAGTGCTAGCCGGTTGAATCAGCCCCAGCATTTT
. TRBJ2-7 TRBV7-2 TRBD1 CASSFFSGDSYEQYF TGTGCCAGCAGCTTTTTCTCCGGGGACAGCTACGAGCAGTACTTC
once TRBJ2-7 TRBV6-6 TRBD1 CASSPGTGGTPYEQYF TGTGCCAGCAGTCCCGGGACAGGGGGGACCCCCTACGAGCAGTACTTC
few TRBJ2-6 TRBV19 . CASSRQNSGANVLTF TGTGCCAGTAGTCGGCAGAACTCTGGGGCCAACGTCCTGACTTTC
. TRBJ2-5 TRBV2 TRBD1 CASRDRGWETQYF TGTGCCAGCAGGGACAGGGGGTGGGAGACCCAGTACTTC
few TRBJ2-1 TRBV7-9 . CASSLWETPPESPSFGGFF TGTGCCAGCAGCTTGTGGGAGACCCCCCCCGAGTCCCCCTCCTTCGGGGGGTTCTTC
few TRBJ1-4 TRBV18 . CASSPPSTNEKLFF TGTGCCAGCTCACCTCCGTCAACTAATGAAAAACTGTTTTTT
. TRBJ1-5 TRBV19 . CASSINGRDNQPQHF TGTGCCAGTAGTATTAATGGGCGGGACAATCAGCCCCAGCATTTT
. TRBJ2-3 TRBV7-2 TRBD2 CASCFSSGYSTDTQYF TGTGCCAGCTGCTTCTCTAGCGGTTATAGCACAGATACGCAGTATTTT
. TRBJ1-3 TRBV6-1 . CASTRLDISSTGNTIYF TGTGCCAGTACTCGGTTAGACATCAGTTCAACTGGAAACACCATATATTTT
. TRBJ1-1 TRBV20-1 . CSARGGWNTEAFF TGCAGTGCTAGGGGGGGCTGGAACACTGAAGCTTTCTTT
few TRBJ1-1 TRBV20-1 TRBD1 CSARQGLGLGPEAFF TGCAGTGCGAGACAGGGACTTGGGTTGGGCCCTGAAGCTTTCTTT
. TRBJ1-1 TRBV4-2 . CASSQDYTTLNTEAFF TGTGCCAGCAGCCAAGATTATACTACACTTAACACTGAAGCTTTCTTT
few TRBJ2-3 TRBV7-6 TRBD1 CASSPRGQGAFAQYF TGTGCCAGCAGCCCCCGCGGACAGGGGGCTTTCGCGCAGTATTTT
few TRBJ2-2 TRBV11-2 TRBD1 CASSPRVQGVSGELFF TGTGCCAGCAGCCCCCGGGTACAGGGGGTGAGCGGGGAGCTGTTTTTT
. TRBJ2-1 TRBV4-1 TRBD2 CASSPIPGAGEPHYNEQFF TGCGCCAGCAGCCCGATCCCTGGCGCGGGAGAACCCCACTACAATGAGCAGTTCTTC